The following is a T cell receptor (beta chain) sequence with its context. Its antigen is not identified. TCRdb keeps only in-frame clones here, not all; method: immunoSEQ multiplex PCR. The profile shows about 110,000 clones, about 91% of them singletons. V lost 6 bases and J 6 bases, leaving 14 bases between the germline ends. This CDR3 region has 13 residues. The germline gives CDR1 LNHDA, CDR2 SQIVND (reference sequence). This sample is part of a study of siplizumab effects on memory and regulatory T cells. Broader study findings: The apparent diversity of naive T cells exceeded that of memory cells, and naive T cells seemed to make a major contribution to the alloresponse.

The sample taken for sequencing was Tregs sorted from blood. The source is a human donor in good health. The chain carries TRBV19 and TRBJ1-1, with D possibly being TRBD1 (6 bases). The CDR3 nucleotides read TGTGCCAGTAGGGAGACAGGCCTTCCTGAAGCTTTCTTT. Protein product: CASRETGLPEAFF. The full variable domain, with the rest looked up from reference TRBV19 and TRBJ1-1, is DGGITQSPKYLFRKEGQNVTLSCEQNLNHDAMYWYRQDPGQGLRLIYYSQIVNDFQKGDIAEGYSVSREKKESFPLTVTSAQKNPTAFYLCASRETGLPEAFFGQGTRLTVV.